Below, 21 T cell receptor beta chains from the same sample are listed, as sequenced in a study of blood T cells in healthy people across ages. A sample-barcoded 5' primer and a J-beta primer mix were used in a second PCR of roughly 7 to 12 cycles. TCRdb itself ran the 5' RACE reads through MiXCR, one entry per CDR3 protein. The data show more than 500,000 distinct CDR3 sequences, 27% seen once. Sequenced: blood. The origin of the receptors is a woman aged 70-85 years in good health.

In this sample, this clonotype turned up a few times. The chain joins TRBV15 to TRBJ2-1; 7 bases agree with TRBD1. Germline-derived CDR1 and CDR2 are LNHNV and YYDKDF (reference sequence). V lost 3 bases to trimming and J lost 8 bases; unmatched junction nucleotides: 10. CDR3 length: 15 residues. The CDR3 region has the DNA TGTGCCACCAGCAGTCAAACGACAGGGCTCCATGAGCAGTTCTTC. Protein sequence: CATSSQTTGLHEQFF.

As for this clonotype: At one end, the junction sequence differs from germline, possibly due to a read error. This chain links TRBV12-3 or TRBV12-4 with TRBJ1-3; 7 bases map to TRBD1. The CDR3 is 15 amino acids. In nucleotides, the CDR3 is TGTGCCAGCACGATAACAGGGGCTTCTGGAAACACCATGTATTTT. This codes for CASTITGASGNTMYF.

The V and J genes are TRBV7-2 and TRBJ2-5; 8 bases align to TRBD2. The CDR3 covers 14 residues. V gave up 5 bases and J gave up 2 bases; unmatched junction bases: 4. Germline V CDR1 and CDR2: SGHTA, FQGNSA. The CDR3 region has the DNA TGTGCCAGCAGCCCCCGACTAGCGCAAGAGACCCAGTACTTC. Its translation is CASSPRLAQETQYF.

In this sample, this clonotype turned up many times. One end of the junction is discordant with germline, which a read error may explain. This chain uses TRBV5-1 with TRBJ2-3, with no clear D. In germline, CDR1 is SGHRS, CDR2 YFSETQ. The CDR3 spans 14 residues. The CDR3 DNA sequence: TGTGCCAGCAGCTTAGGCAAAAGCACAGATACGCAGTATTTT. Its protein product is CASSLGKSTDTQYF.

The gene calls are TRBV4-3 and TRBJ2-3, with D maybe TRBD2 (6 bases). Trimming cost V 0 bases and J 1 base, with 14 bases left between them. The CDR3 is made up of 17 amino acids. The V gene's germline CDR1 is LGHNA and CDR2 YSLEER. CDR3 in amino acids: CASSQDPRAGRTDTQYF. In DNA form, the CDR3 reads TGCGCCAGCAGCCAAGATCCAAGGGCGGGGCGCACAGATACGCAGTATTTT.

This clonotype came up a few times. The DNA for the CDR3 is TGTGCCAGCAGCGCTTCCCCGGGGGACCAAGAGACCCAGTACTTC. As protein: CASSASPGDQETQYF. V usage is TRBV9 and J usage is TRBJ2-5; possible D gene TRBD2, 6 bases. In germline, CDR1 is SGDLS, CDR2 YYNGEE. The V end lost 3 bases, the J end lost 0 bases, and 12 bases lay between the germline ends. The CDR3 runs 15 residues.

The chain is built from TRBV20-1 and TRBJ1-6; no clear D gene. The ends were cut back, 0 bases at V and 14 bases at J, with 11 bases in the middle. The CDR3 covers 12 residues. Per the germline V gene, CDR1 is DFQATT and CDR2 is SNEGSKA (reference sequence). This chain's CDR3 is CSARDQTVSLHF. In nucleotides, the CDR3 is TGCAGTGCTAGAGATCAGACGGTATCCCTCCACTTT.

This clonotype was recorded a few times. The chain links TRBV29-1 to TRBJ1-2; D gene ambiguous. The V gene's germline CDR1 is SQVTM and CDR2 ANQGSEA. This CDR3 has 11 residues. Trimming took 2 bases from V and 7 from J, leaving 8 bases between them. The DNA for the CDR3 is TGCAGCGTTGAACCCGTTGGTGGCTACACCTTC. Translation gives CSVEPVGGYTF.

This clonotype has just a few counts. This chain links TRBV11-2 with TRBJ2-6; D perhaps matches TRBD2 (5 bases). V was cut by 4 bases and J by 2 bases, with 12 bases left in between. The CDR3 spans 16 residues. Germline V gives CDR1 SGHAT, CDR2 FQNNGV. CDR3 sequence (DNA): TGTGCCAGCAGCTCTTGGACTGGCCCTGGGGCCAACGTCCTGACTTTC. Protein: CASSSWTGPGANVLTF.

The sample holds a few counts of this clonotype. The chain is built from TRBV9 and TRBJ2-3; the match to TRBD2 covers 7 bases. The CDR3 consists of 15 residues. Germline CDR1 is SGDLS and CDR2 is YYNGEE. J gave up 5 bases and V 0 bases, and 6 bases lay outside the gene matches. The CDR3 loop reads CASSVASASGDTQYF. DNA for the CDR3: TGTGCCAGCAGCGTAGCCTCCGCTAGCGGAGATACGCAGTATTTT.

This chain's CDR3 is CASSRGGTGRQEKLFF. The CDR3 DNA reads as TGTGCCAGCAGCCGCGGGGGGACAGGAAGACAAGAAAAACTGTTTTTT. The chain has TRBV7-2 and TRBJ1-4; 8 bases map to TRBD1. Germline-derived CDR1 and CDR2 are SGHTA and FQGNSA. The CDR3 is 16 residues long. The ends lost 5 bases at V and 8 bases at J; junction bases unmatched: 13.

The sample holds many counts of this clonotype. V gene TRBV7-9 combines with J gene TRBJ2-1; 7 nucleotides agree with TRBD2. The CDR3 loop spans 15 amino acids. Germline V lookup: CDR1 SEHNR, CDR2 FQNEAQ (reference sequence). Trimming removed 7 bases from V and 0 bases from J; junction bases left unmatched: 6. Here the CDR3 DNA reads TGTGCCAGCACCCCTAGCGGCAGCTCCTACAATGAGCAGTTCTTC. It encodes CASTPSGSSYNEQFF.

The CDR3 protein is CSASGTGKDYGYTF. The CDR3 DNA reads as TGCAGTGCTAGTGGTACGGGCAAGGACTATGGCTACACCTTC. The chain employs TRBV20-1 and TRBJ1-2; D gene uncertain. From germline, CDR1 is DFQATT and CDR2 SNEGSKA (reference sequence). The V end lost 3 bases, the J end lost 3 bases, and 14 bases lay between the germline ends. The CDR3 runs to 14 residues.

This clonotype was detected only a few times. V gene TRBV20-1 combines with J gene TRBJ2-5; 9 bases fit TRBD2. This CDR3 has 18 amino acids. V lost 0 bases, J lost 0 bases, and 11 bases stayed unmatched. The germline CDR1 and CDR2 sequences are DFQATT and SNEGSKA (reference sequence). The CDR3: CSARDPAGGQGYQETQYF. Here the CDR3 DNA reads TGCAGTGCTAGAGATCCAGCGGGGGGCCAGGGGTACCAAGAGACCCAGTACTTC.

This clonotype was recorded a few times. This chain uses TRBV6-6 with TRBJ1-1; maybe TRBD1 (6 bases). Looked up from germline, CDR1 is MNHNY and CDR2 is SVGAGI (reference sequence). The CDR3 runs to 15 residues. V lost 2 bases to trimming and J lost 0 bases, with 10 bases between them. The CDR3 is CASSYPGTLNTEAFF. The CDR3 DNA reads TGTGCCAGCAGTTACCCCGGGACACTGAACACTGAAGCTTTCTTT.

The CDR3 bases are TGTGCCAGCAGCTTATTGTCTAGCGGGGGGTACAATGAGCAGTTCTTC. Protein product: CASSLLSSGGYNEQFF. The chain has TRBV7-2 and TRBJ2-7; 11 bases map to TRBD2. The DNA end lines up better with TRBJ2-1; the J call may be wrong. Germline V gives CDR1 SGHTA, CDR2 FQGNSA. This CDR3 has 16 amino acids.

V gene TRBV3-1 combines with J gene TRBJ2-3, with 11 positions matching TRBD2. CDR1 and CDR2 from the germline V gene are LGHDT and YNNKEL (reference sequence). With 4 bases clipped from V and 1 base from J, the junction kept 13 bases outside the gene matches. There are 19 residues in the CDR3. This CDR3 reads CASSPWGSGGVGRTDTQYF. CDR3 bases: TGTGCCAGCAGCCCGTGGGGTAGCGGGGGGGTTGGGCGCACAGATACGCAGTATTTT.

This clonotype occurred once. The chain couples TRBV7-8 to TRBJ1-1; possibly TRBD1 for D (6 bases). The germline CDR1 and CDR2 sequences are SGHVS and FQNEAQ. V was pared by 3 bases and J by 9 bases, with 17 bases between. CDR3 length: 14 amino acids. The chain's CDR3 is CASSFRDIPLQAFF. CDR3 nucleotide sequence: TGTGCCAGCAGCTTCCGGGACATTCCATTACAAGCTTTCTTT. Based on the CDR3 plus reference TRBV7-8 and TRBJ1-1, the full variable domain is GAGVSQSPRYKVAKRGQDVALRCDPISGHVSLFWYQQALGQGPEFLTYFQNEAQLDKSGLPSDRFFAERPEGSVSTLKIQRTQQEDSAVYLCASSFRDIPLQAFFGQGTRLTVV.

The chain joins TRBV14 to TRBJ1-1; D gene ambiguous. The CDR3 spans 13 residues. Per germline, CDR1 SGHDN and CDR2 FVKESK. Trimming took 5 bases from V and 3 from J, leaving 10 bases between them. Here the CDR3 DNA reads TGTGCCAGCAGCGTAAATTTGGACACTGAAGCTTTCTTT. Translating it yields CASSVNLDTEAFF. Full variable domain (outside the CDR3, taken from reference TRBV14 and TRBJ1-1): EAGVTQFPSHSVIEKGQTVTLRCDPISGHDNLYWYRRVMGKEIKFLLHFVKESKQDESGMPNNRFLAERTGGTYSTLKVQPAELEDSGVYFCASSVNLDTEAFFGQGTRLTVV.

The chain links TRBV7-3 to TRBJ1-6; D is unresolved. Trimming pared 1 base from V and 9 bases from J, leaving 10 bases between. Per germline, CDR1 SGHTA and CDR2 FQGTGA. The CDR3 consists of 14 residues. CDR3 sequence reads: CASSLNEFPSPLHF. CDR3 DNA: TGTGCCAGCAGCTTAAATGAGTTCCCTTCACCCCTCCACTTT.

The rearrangement joins TRBV20-1 to TRBJ2-1, with TRBD1 identical over 10 bases. The CDR3 contains 15 residues. Germline loops: CDR1 DFQATT, CDR2 SNEGSKA (reference sequence). V gave up 1 base and J gave up 5 bases; unmatched junction bases: 5. Here the CDR3 DNA reads TGCAGTGCTAGAGGCGACAGGGGGCCGGACAATGAGCAGTTCTTC. Translating it yields CSARGDRGPDNEQFF.